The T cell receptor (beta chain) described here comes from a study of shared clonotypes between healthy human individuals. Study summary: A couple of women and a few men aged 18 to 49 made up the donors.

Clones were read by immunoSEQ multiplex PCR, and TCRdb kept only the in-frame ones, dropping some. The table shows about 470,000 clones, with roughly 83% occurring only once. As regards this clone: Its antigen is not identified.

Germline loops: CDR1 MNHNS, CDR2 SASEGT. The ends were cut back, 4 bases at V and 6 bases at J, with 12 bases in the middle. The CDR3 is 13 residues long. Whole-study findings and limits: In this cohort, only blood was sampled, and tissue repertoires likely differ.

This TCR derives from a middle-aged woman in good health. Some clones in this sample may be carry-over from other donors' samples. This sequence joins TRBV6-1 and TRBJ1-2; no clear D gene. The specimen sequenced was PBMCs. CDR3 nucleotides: TGTGCCAGCAGTGGAGCCCAACGGGATGGCTACACCTTC. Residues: CASSGAQRDGYTF.